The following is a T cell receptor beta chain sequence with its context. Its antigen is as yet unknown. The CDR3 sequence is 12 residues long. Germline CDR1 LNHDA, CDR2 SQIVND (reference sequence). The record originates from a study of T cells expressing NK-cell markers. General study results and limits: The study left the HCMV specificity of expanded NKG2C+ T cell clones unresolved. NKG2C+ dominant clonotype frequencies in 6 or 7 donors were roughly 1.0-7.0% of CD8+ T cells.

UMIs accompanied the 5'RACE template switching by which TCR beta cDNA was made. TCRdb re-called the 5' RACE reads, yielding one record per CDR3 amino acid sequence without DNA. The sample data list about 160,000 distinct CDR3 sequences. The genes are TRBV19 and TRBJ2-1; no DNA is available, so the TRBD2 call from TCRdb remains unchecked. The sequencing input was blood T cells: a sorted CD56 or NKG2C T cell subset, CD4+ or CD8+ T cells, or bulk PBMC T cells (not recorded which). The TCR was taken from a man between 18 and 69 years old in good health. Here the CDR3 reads CASTPGGNEQFF.